The 5 T cell receptor beta chains below all came from one sample that was sequenced in a study of T and B cells in COVID-19 patients. TRB was amplified from about 260-540 ng of blood genomic DNA. BIOMED2 TRB-A/B primer pools were used in multiplex TRB PCR. TCRdb recomputed calls from the multiplex PCR reads with MiXCR, one row per CDR3 protein. This sample has tens of thousands of distinct CDR3 sequences, with approximately 30% found just once. Sequenced: blood. These receptors were obtained from a human donor who had recovered from COVID-19.

The rearrangement joins TRBV5-1 to TRBJ1-3; D gene ambiguous. The germline CDR1 and CDR2 sequences are SGHRS and YFSETQ. CDR3 length: 16 residues. The V gene lost 0 bases and the J gene lost 0 bases, with 10 bases spanning the gap. CDR3 nucleotides: TGCGCCAGCAGCTTGGGGCGGAGTGTCTCTGGAAACACCATATATTTT. Amino acids: CASSLGRSVSGNTIYF.

The table lists this clonotype with a few counts. This sequence joins TRBV15 and TRBJ1-1, with unresolved D. The CDR3 runs to 13 residues. Trimming pared 5 bases from V and 3 bases from J, leaving 10 bases between. The germline gives CDR1 LNHNV, CDR2 YYDKDF (reference sequence). For the CDR3, the DNA is TGTGCCACCAGCGAGGGCGGGTACACTGAAGCTTTCTTT. This gives the protein CATSEGGYTEAFF.

This chain joins TRBV18 and TRBJ2-2; D is possibly TRBD2 (7 bases). This CDR3 spans 16 amino acids. Looked up from germline, CDR1 is KGHSH and CDR2 is LQKENI. Trimming took 0 bases from V and 7 from J, leaving 15 bases between them. In DNA, the CDR3 is TGTGCCAGCTCACCACCCGGCGGGGGCCGTCGCGGGGAGCTGTTTTTT. This codes for CASSPPGGGRRGELFF.

The sample holds many counts of this clonotype. The chain is built from TRBV18 and TRBJ2-3; 14 bases match TRBD2. Germline CDR1 reads KGHSH; CDR2 reads LQKENI. After removal of 5 bases from V and 6 bases from J, the junction contained 4 bases not matched to a gene. The CDR3 runs 15 residues. CDR3 sequence (DNA): TGTGCCAGCTCATCGACTAGCGGGGGGGCGGATACGCAGTATTTT. Residues: CASSSTSGGADTQYF.

This clonotype appeared a few times. The chain links TRBV5-1 to TRBJ2-5; TRBD2 matches 8 bases. J gave up 5 bases and V 4 bases, and 10 bases lay outside the gene matches. The CDR3 spans 15 residues. Per the germline V gene, CDR1 is SGHRS and CDR2 is YFSETQ. The CDR3 loop reads CASSPGTGGSETQYF. The CDR3 bases are TGCGCCAGCAGCCCTGGGACGGGGGGGTCGGAGACCCAGTACTTC.